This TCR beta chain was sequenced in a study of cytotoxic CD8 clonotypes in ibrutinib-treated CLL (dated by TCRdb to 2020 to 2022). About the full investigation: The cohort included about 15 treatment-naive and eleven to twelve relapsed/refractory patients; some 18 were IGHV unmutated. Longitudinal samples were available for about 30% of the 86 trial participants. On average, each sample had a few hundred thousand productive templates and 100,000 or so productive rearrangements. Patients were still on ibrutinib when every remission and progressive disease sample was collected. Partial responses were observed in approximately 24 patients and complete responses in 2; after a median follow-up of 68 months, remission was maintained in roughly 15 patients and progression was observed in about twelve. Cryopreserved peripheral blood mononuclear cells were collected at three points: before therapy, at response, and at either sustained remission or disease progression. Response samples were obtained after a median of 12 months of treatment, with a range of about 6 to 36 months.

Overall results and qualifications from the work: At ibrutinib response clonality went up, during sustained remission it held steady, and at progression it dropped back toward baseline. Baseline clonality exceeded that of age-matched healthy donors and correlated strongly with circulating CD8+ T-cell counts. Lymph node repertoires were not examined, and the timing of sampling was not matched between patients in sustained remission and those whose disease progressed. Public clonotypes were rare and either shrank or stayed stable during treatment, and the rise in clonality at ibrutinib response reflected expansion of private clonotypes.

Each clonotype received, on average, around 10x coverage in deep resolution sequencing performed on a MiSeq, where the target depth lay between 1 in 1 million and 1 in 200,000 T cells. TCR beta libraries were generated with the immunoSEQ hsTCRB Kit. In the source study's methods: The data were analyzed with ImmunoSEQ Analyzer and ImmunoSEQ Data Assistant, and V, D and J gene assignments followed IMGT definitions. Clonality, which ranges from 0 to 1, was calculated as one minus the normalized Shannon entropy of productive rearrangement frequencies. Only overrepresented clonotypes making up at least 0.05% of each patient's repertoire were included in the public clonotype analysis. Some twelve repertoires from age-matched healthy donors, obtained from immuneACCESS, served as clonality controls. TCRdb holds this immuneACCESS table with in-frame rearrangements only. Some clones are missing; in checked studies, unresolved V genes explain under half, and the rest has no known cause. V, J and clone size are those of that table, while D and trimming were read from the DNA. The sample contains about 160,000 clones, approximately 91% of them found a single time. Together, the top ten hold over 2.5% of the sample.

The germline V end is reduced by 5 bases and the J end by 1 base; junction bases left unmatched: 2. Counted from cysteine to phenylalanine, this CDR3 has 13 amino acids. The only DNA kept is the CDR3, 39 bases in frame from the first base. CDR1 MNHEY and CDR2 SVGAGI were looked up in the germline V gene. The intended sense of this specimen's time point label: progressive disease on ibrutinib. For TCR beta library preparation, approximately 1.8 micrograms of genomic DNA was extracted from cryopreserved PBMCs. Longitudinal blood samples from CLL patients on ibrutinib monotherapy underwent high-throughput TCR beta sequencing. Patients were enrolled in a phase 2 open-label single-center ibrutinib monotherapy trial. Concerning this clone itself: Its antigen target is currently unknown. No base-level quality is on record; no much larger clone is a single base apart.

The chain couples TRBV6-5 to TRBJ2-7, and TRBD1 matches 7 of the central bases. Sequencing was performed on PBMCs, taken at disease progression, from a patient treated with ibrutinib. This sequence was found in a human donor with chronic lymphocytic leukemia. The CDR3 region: CASSRGQSYEQYF. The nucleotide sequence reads TGTGCCAGCAGTCGGGGACAGTCCTACGAGCAGTACTTC.